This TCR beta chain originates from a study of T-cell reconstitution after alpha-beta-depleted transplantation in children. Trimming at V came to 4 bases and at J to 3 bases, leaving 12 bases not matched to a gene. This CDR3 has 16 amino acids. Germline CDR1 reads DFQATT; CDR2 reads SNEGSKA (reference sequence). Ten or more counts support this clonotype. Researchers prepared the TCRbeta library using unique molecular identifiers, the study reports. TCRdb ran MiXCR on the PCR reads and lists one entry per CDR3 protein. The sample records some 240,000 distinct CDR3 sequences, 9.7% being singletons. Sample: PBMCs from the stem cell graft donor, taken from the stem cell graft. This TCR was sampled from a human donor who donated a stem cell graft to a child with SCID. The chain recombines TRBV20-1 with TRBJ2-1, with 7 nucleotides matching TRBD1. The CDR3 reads CSAMNSDRVIYNEQFF. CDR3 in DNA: TGCAGTGCTATGAATTCCGACAGGGTGATCTACAATGAGCAGTTCTTC.